The sequence of this T cell receptor beta chain was determined in a study of cytomegalovirus exposure and HLA in healthy donors. About the study: Among the roughly 400 donors who were genotyped, 81% fell in the genetic ancestry cluster that is associated with self-reported Caucasian donors. Regarding the study as a whole: Rare TCR sequences dominated, though some public TCRs recurred in many donors. It has been reported that TCR beta sequences accurately predicted the HLA-A and HLA-B alleles of most subjects.

Comments on this clone: What it binds is unknown.

Healthy people donating bone marrow made up the donors. The germline gives CDR1 MNHNS, CDR2 SASEGT. V shed 4 bases, J shed 0 bases, and the junction held 16 bases outside the gene matches. The CDR3 has 20 amino acids. Primers for the PCR totalled 60 Vbeta and 13 Jbeta. Sequenced by immunoSEQ multiplex PCR; TCRdb stores in-frame clones only, minus some. The data contain approximately 130,000 clones, approximately 82% of them singletons. Sequencing was done on a sample of PBMCs. The chain joins TRBV6-1 to TRBJ2-2, with 8 bases matching TRBD1. The clonotype comes from a boy younger than 10 in good health and CMV-seronegative. The CDR3 DNA is TGTGCCAGCAGTGTCTACAGGGGGGATAATGAGAACCCGAACACCGGGGAGCTGTTTTTT. As protein: CASSVYRGDNENPNTGELFF.